This entry describes one T cell receptor beta chain. Its antigen is undetermined. Trimming removed 2 bases at V and 4 bases at J, with 15 bases between. CDR3 length: 16 residues. The germline V gene encodes CDR1 SGHVS and CDR2 FQNEAQ. This entry comes from a study of T cells in Graves' hyperthyroidism and ophthalmopathy. Study results and limitations: The majority of expanded thyroid clonotypes above 0.001 also appeared in blood.

Amplified regions were TCR beta CDR3 sequences from RNA transcripts. TCR CDR3 underwent first-round RT-PCR with the HTBI primer set. TCRdb fed the multiplex PCR reads into MiXCR, producing one record per CDR3 protein. The repertoire holds under 250,000 distinct CDR3 sequences, with 24% as singletons. The chain has TRBV7-8 and TRBJ1-5, with D hard to call. Sequenced sample: blood. This receptor was obtained from a woman between 35 and 50 years old with Graves' ophthalmopathy. CDR3 region: CASSLRRYPGNQPQHF. CDR3 DNA: TGTGCCAGCAGCTTAAGGAGGTATCCTGGAAATCAGCCCCAGCATTTT. Full variable domain (missing parts from reference TRBV7-8 and TRBJ1-5): GAGVSQSPRYKVAKRGQDVALRCDPISGHVSLFWYQQALGQGPEFLTYFQNEAQLDKSGLPSDRFFAERPEGSVSTLKIQRTQQEDSAVYLCASSLRRYPGNQPQHFGDGTRLSIL.